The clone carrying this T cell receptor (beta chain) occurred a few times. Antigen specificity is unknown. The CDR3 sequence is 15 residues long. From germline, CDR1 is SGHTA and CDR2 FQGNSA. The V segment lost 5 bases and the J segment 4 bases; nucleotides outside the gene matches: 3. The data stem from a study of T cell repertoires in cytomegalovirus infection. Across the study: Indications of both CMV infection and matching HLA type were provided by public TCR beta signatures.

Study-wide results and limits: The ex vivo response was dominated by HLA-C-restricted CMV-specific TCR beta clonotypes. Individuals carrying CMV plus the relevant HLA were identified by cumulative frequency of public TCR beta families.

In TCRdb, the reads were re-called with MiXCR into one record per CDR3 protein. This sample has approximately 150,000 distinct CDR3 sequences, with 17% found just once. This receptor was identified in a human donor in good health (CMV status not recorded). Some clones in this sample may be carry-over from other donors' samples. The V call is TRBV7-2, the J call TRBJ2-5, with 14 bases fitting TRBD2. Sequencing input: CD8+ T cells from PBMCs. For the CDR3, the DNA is TGTGCCAGCAGCGTGACTAGCGGGGGGGGAGAGACCCAGTACTTC. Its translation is CASSVTSGGGETQYF.